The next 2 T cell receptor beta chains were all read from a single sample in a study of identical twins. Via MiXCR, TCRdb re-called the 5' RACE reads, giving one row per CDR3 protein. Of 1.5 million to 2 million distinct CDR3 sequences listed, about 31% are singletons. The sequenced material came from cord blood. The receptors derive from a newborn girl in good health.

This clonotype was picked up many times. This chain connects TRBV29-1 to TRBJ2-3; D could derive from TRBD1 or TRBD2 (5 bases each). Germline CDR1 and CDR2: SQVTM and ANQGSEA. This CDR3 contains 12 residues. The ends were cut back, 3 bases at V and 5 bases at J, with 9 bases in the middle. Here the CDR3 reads CSVDPGRDTQYF. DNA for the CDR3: TGCAGCGTTGATCCAGGGAGAGATACGCAGTATTTT.

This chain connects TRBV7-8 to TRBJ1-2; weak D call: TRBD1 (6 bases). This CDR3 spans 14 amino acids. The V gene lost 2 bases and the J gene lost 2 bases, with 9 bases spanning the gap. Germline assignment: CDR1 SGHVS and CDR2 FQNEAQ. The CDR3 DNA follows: TGTGCCAGCAGCTTACGGGACAAAAACTATGGCTACACCTTC. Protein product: CASSLRDKNYGYTF. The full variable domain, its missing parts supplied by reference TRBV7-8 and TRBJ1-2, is GAGVSQSPRYKVAKRGQDVALRCDPISGHVSLFWYQQALGQGPEFLTYFQNEAQLDKSGLPSDRFFAERPEGSVSTLKIQRTQQEDSAVYLCASSLRDKNYGYTFGSGTRLTVV.